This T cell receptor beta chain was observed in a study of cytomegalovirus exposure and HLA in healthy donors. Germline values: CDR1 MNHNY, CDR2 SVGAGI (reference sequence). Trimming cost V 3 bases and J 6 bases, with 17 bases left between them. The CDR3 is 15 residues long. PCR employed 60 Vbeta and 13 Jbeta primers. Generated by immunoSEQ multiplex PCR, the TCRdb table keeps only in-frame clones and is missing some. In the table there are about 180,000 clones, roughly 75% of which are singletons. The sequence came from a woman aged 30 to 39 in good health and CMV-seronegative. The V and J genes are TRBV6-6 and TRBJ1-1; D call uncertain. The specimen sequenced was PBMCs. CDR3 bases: TGTGCCAGCAGTTATAGGGAGCCCCGAACGGCTGAAGCTTTCTTT. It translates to CASSYREPRTAEAFF.